A single sample is the source of the 12 T cell receptor beta chains below, sequenced in a study of T-cell memory formation after mild COVID-19. TCRdb reprocessed the 5' RACE reads via MiXCR and lists one record per CDR3 protein. The data contain over 500,000 distinct CDR3 sequences, approximately 15% of them singletons. The sequencing sample was made of PBMCs or a T cell subset sorted from them (not recorded which). Every receptor here comes from an adult woman who had mild COVID-19 (a few samples of this study predate the infection). Cell type and time point are not known.

This clonotype was counted only a few times. This chain uses TRBV3-1 with TRBJ2-3, with no clear D. CDR1 is LGHDT and CDR2 is YNNKEL in the germline V gene (reference sequence). Trimming cost V 1 base and J 4 bases, with 3 bases left between them. This CDR3 region has 12 residues. The CDR3 DNA follows: TGTGCCAGCAGCCAAGTGGCAGATACGCAGTATTTT. Residues: CASSQVADTQYF.

For this clonotype: This sequence may be a read error, since a much larger clone differs from it by one base. The chain employs TRBV9 and TRBJ2-1; the D is unclear. The V gene lost 5 bases and the J gene lost 9 bases, with 15 bases spanning the gap. CDR3 size: 13 residues. Germline V gene lookup returns CDR1 SGDLS and CDR2 YYNGEE. The CDR3 protein is CASRGSWSVEQFF. The DNA for the CDR3 is TGTGCCAGCAGGGGTAGCTGGAGTGTTGAGCAGTTCTTC.

This clonotype showed up just a few times. The rearrangement links TRBV12-3 or TRBV12-4 to TRBJ2-3; tentatively, D is TRBD2 (5 bases). This CDR3 is 16 amino acids long. Trimming cost V 7 bases and J 4 bases, with 21 bases left between them. The CDR3 is CASTGGGPPWPDTQYF. CDR3 DNA: TGTGCCAGCACAGGAGGCGGCCCTCCCTGGCCAGATACGCAGTATTTT.

The table lists this clonotype with many counts. V gene TRBV20-1 combines with J gene TRBJ2-7; possibly TRBD1 or TRBD2 for D (6 bases each). Trimming shortened V by 2 bases and J by 3 bases, and 14 bases separated the two germline ends. The CDR3 is 14 residues long. CDR1 is DFQATT and CDR2 is SNEGSKA in the germline V gene (reference sequence). The CDR3 sequence is CSARSQEGGYEQYF. The CDR3 DNA sequence: TGCAGTGCTAGAAGTCAAGAGGGGGGCTACGAGCAGTACTTC.

There are a few counts of this clonotype. The DNA of the CDR3 is TGTGCCAGCAGCTTAGTGAATAGCGGTAACACCGGGGAGCTGTTTTTT. It specifies CASSLVNSGNTGELFF. The chain carries TRBV7-3 and TRBJ2-2, with D possibly TRBD2 on 6 matching bases. There are 16 residues in the CDR3. Germline lookup yields CDR1 SGHTA and CDR2 FQGTGA. V was cut by 2 bases and J by 2 bases, with 12 bases left in between.

The V call is TRBV4-1, the J call TRBJ1-3; TRBD1 is a possible D gene (5 bases). The CDR3 length is 15 residues. The V gene lost 0 bases and the J gene lost 8 bases, with 14 bases spanning the gap. From germline, CDR1 is MGHRA and CDR2 YSYEKL. This chain's CDR3 is CASSQDNGAADTIYF. CDR3 DNA: TGCGCCAGCAGCCAAGATAACGGGGCAGCTGACACCATATATTTT.

V gene TRBV20-1 combines with J gene TRBJ2-1, with TRBD2 identical over 12 bases. The CDR3 runs to 11 residues. Looked up from germline, CDR1 is DFQATT and CDR2 is SNEGSKA (reference sequence). The DNA of the CDR3 is TGCAGCTCCAAGGGACTAGCGGGGCAGTTCTTC. This gives the protein CSSKGLAGQFF.

The V gene is TRBV7-8, the J gene TRBJ1-1, with D possibly being TRBD1 (6 bases). The CDR3 runs 13 residues. The V gene's germline CDR1 is SGHVS and CDR2 FQNEAQ. The ends were cut back, 5 bases at V and 8 bases at J, with 15 bases in the middle. CDR3 nucleotide sequence: TGTGCCAGCAGCAACCGAGGGGGACTCGAAGCTTTCTTT. Its protein product is CASSNRGGLEAFF.

This clonotype was found a few times. The chain recombines TRBV6-5 with TRBJ1-4; D unresolved. The CDR3 runs 13 residues. Germline V CDR1 and CDR2: MNHEY, SVGAGI. V was clipped by 4 bases and J by 7 bases, with 10 bases between them. This CDR3 is CASSFTPGEKLFF. The CDR3 DNA is TGTGCCAGCAGTTTTACTCCTGGTGAAAAACTGTTTTTT.

This clonotype was recorded a few times. The chain links TRBV15 to TRBJ2-5; D is unclear. The CDR3 covers 14 residues. Germline V gives CDR1 LNHNV, CDR2 YYDKDF (reference sequence). Between the trimmed V and J ends, which lost 0 bases and 5 bases, there was a span of 10 bases. CDR3 in DNA: TGTGCCACCAGCAGAGAATCTGTCGATGAGACCCAGTACTTC. It translates to CATSRESVDETQYF.

The V gene is TRBV9, the J gene TRBJ2-7; 10 bases line up with TRBD1. The CDR3 is 16 residues long. J lost 5 bases, V lost 4 bases, and 12 bases had no gene match. The germline V gene has CDR1 SGDLS and CDR2 YYNGEE. CDR3 bases: TGTGCCAGCAGCCCGAGCATGGGACAGGGGTTCAACGAGCAGTACTTC. Its translation: CASSPSMGQGFNEQYF.

The V gene is TRBV7-6, the J gene TRBJ2-6; D perhaps matches TRBD1 (5 bases). V dropped 0 bases and J dropped 0 bases, with 12 bases sitting between them. From germline, CDR1 is SGHVS and CDR2 FNYEAQ. The CDR3 totals 18 residues. In DNA, the CDR3 is TGTGCCAGCAGCTTAGCGAAAGGTCAGGGCTCTGGGGCCAACGTCCTGACTTTC. Its translation is CASSLAKGQGSGANVLTF. Drawing the rest from reference TRBV7-6 and TRBJ2-6, the complete variable domain is GAGVSQSPRYKVTKRGQDVALRCDPISGHVSLYWYRQALGQGPEFLTYFNYEAQQDKSGLPNDRFSAERPEGSISTLTIQRTEQRDSAMYRCASSLAKGQGSGANVLTFGAGSRLTVL.